This T cell receptor (beta chain) was identified in a study of blood T cell repertoires in COVID-19. Study-wide context: Acute and convalescent COVID-19 specimens originated in the United States, Italy and Spain. Nucleic acid was either cDNA or gDNA, and it came from T cells, B-cell-depleted T cells, or PBMCs.

Per the study methods: Quantification of nucleated cells was approximated via reference gene primer amplification. Using immunoSEQ multiplex PCR, the repertoire was profiled, and TCRdb retains in-frame clones only, with some absent. Clone size and the V and J calls come from that table; the DNA yielded D and trimming. The sample lists 250,000 or so clones; 88% were seen once. This TCR was recovered from a woman aged 40-49 years who had recovered from COVID-19. Sequencing was done on a sample of peripheral blood.

CDR3 sequence reads: CASRPDRVVGYTF. In nucleotides, the CDR3 is TGTGCCAGCAGACCGGACAGGGTGGTTGGCTACACCTTC. The V gene is TRBV28, the J gene TRBJ1-2; 8 bases are a match to TRBD1. CDR3 length: 13 amino acids. The germline V gene encodes CDR1 MDHEN and CDR2 SYDVKM. Trimming cost V 6 bases and J 7 bases; bases outside gene matches: 7.